The 8 T cell receptor beta chains reported below all come from one sample, sequenced in a study of identical twins. In TCRdb, the 5' RACE reads were re-called with MiXCR into one record per CDR3 protein. The data contain 750,000 to 950,000 distinct CDR3 sequences, 9% to 15% of them singletons. This same sample was also part of a study on yellow fever vaccine responses in identical twins.

The sequenced sample consisted of PBMCs. The receptors derive from a woman under 30 in good health.

The gene calls are TRBV29-1 and TRBJ2-1; 11 bases fit TRBD2. CDR1 and CDR2 from the germline V gene are SQVTM and ANQGSEA. This CDR3 region has 14 residues. Trimming took 6 bases from V and 8 from J; bases not matched to a gene: 9. The DNA of the CDR3 is TGCAGCGTAGATACTAGCGGGAGTCGTTATGAGCAGTTCTTC. Residues: CSVDTSGSRYEQFF.

V usage is TRBV7-8 and J usage is TRBJ1-6; D might be TRBD1 (5 bases). The CDR3 contains 19 residues. The germline V gene has CDR1 SGHVS and CDR2 FQNEAQ. The V end was cut by 6 bases, the J end by 4 bases, with 25 bases between. CDR3 in amino acids: CASRGTGTQEREYNSPLHF. CDR3 nucleotides: TGTGCCAGCAGAGGCACCGGGACCCAGGAGCGGGAGTATAATTCACCCCTCCACTTT.

The chain links TRBV3-1 to TRBJ2-1, with 7 positions matching TRBD2. CDR1 is LGHDT, CDR2 YNNKEL, per germline (reference sequence). V lost 0 bases to trimming and J lost 2 bases; unmatched junction nucleotides: 4. The CDR3 totals 16 residues. CDR3 bases: TGTGCCAGCAGCCAAGACAGGGCGGGAGCCTACAATGAGCAGTTCTTC. Its protein product is CASSQDRAGAYNEQFF.

This clonotype was seen at least ten times. This rearrangement joins TRBV7-9 to TRBJ1-5; TRBD1 agrees at 7 bases. J lost 4 bases, V lost 5 bases, and 8 bases had no gene match. The CDR3 is 15 amino acids. Germline V gene data show CDR1 as SEHNR and CDR2 as FQNEAQ (reference sequence). The CDR3 loop is CASSPTGERNQPQHF. The DNA of the CDR3 is TGTGCCAGCAGCCCCACAGGGGAAAGGAATCAGCCCCAGCATTTT. The variable domain in full, with the rest retrieved from reference TRBV7-9 and TRBJ1-5, is DTGVSQNPRHKITKRGQNVTFRCDPISEHNRLYWYRQTLGQGPEFLTYFQNEAQLEKSRLLSDRFSAERPKGSFSTLEIQRTEQGDSAMYLCASSPTGERNQPQHFGDGTRLSIL.

There are a few counts of this clonotype. The rearrangement uses TRBV12-3 or TRBV12-4 and TRBJ2-3; TRBD1 is a possible D gene (6 bases). CDR3 length equals 14 residues. The V end was cut by 5 bases, the J end by 6 bases, with 15 bases between. Here the CDR3 reads CASSPEQGSDTQYF. The CDR3 nucleotides are TGTGCCAGCAGTCCGGAACAGGGATCGGATACGCAGTATTTT.

The V call is TRBV4-1, the J call TRBJ2-2; TRBD2 matches at 9 bases. The CDR3 spans 18 residues. V trimming: 4 bases; J trimming: 5 bases; junction bases outside the gene matches: 14. The germline V gene has CDR1 MGHRA and CDR2 YSYEKL. The CDR3 here is CASSPLLAGPPRTGELFF. The CDR3 nucleotides read TGCGCCAGCAGCCCCTTACTAGCGGGCCCCCCGCGGACCGGGGAGCTGTTTTTT.

The table lists this clonotype with many counts. The chain joins TRBV12-3 or TRBV12-4 to TRBJ2-1, with TRBD2 identical over 15 bases. CDR3 length: 15 residues. With 6 bases clipped from V and 7 bases from J, the junction kept 4 bases outside the gene matches. In DNA form, the CDR3 reads TGTGCCAGCAGACCGGGACTAGCGGGGGGTAATGAGCAGTTCTTC. Translation gives CASRPGLAGGNEQFF.

This clonotype was seen more than once but under ten times. The V and J genes are TRBV2 and TRBJ2-5; 7 nucleotides align to TRBD2. This CDR3 region has 13 residues. From germline, CDR1 is SNHLY and CDR2 FYNNEI. V gave up 8 bases and J gave up 2 bases; unmatched junction bases: 5. CDR3 amino acids: CASDRGRQETQYF. For the CDR3, the DNA is TGTGCCAGCGATCGCGGGAGACAAGAGACCCAGTACTTC.